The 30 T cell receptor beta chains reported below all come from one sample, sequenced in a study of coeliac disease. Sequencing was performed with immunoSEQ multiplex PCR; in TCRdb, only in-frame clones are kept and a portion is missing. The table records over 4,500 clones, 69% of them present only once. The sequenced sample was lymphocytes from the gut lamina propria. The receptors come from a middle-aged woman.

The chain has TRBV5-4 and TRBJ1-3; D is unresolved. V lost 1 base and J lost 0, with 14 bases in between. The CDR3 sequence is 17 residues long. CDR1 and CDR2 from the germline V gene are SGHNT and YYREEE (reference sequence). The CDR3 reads CASSLNRGPASGNTIYF. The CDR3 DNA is TGTGCCAGCAGCTTGAATCGTGGGCCGGCCTCTGGAAACACCATATATTTT.

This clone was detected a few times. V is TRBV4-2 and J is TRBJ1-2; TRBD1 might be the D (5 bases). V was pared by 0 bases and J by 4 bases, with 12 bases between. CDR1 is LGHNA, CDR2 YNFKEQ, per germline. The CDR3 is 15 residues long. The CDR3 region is CASSQDEAGIYGYTF. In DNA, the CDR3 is TGTGCCAGCAGCCAAGATGAAGCAGGGATCTATGGCTACACCTTC.

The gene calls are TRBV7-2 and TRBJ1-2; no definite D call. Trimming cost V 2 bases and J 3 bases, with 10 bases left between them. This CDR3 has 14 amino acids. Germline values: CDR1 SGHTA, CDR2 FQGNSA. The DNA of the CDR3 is TGTGCCAGCAGCTTATTTCCCTCCCACTATGGCTACACCTTC. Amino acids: CASSLFPSHYGYTF.

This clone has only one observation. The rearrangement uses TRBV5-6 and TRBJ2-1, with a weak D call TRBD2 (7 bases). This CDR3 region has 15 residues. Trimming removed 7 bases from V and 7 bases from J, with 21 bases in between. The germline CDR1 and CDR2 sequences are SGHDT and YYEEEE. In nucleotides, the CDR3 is TGTGCCAGCTCAAGGGGGGGGATCCTCTGGAATGAGCAGTTCTTC. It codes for CASSRGGILWNEQFF.

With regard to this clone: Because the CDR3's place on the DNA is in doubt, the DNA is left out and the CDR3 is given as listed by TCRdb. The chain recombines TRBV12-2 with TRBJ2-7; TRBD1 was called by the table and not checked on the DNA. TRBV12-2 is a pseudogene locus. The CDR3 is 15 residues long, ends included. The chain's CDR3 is CASRFGQGARIEQYF.

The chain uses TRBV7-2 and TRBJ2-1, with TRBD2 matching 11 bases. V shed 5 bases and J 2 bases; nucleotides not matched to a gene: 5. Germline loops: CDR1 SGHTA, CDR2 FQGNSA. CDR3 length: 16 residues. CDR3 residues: CASSRDSGRAYNEQFF. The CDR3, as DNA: TGTGCCAGCAGCAGAGATAGCGGGAGGGCCTACAATGAGCAGTTCTTC.

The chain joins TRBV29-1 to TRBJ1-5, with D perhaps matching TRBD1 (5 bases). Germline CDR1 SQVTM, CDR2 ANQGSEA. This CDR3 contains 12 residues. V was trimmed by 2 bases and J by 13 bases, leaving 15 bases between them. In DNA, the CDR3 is TGCAGCGTTGAAACCCGGTCAGGGCTTCAGCATTTT. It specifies CSVETRSGLQHF.

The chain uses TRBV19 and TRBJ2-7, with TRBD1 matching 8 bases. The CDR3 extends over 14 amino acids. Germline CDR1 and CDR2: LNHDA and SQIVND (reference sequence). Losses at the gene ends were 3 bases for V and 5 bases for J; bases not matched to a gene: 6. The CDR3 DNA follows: TGTGCCAGTAGTATGAGGCAGGGGGCCAACGAGCAGTACTTC. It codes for CASSMRQGANEQYF. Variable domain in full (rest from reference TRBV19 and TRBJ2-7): DGGITQSPKYLFRKEGQNVTLSCEQNLNHDAMYWYRQDPGQGLRLIYYSQIVNDFQKGDIAEGYSVSREKKESFPLTVTSAQKNPTAFYLCASSMRQGANEQYFGPGTRLTVT.

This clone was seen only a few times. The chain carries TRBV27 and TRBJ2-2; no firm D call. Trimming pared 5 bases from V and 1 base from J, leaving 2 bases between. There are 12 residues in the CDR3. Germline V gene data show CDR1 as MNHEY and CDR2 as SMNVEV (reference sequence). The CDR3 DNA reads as TGTGCCAGCAGTCAGAACACCGGGGAGCTGTTTTTT. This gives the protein CASSQNTGELFF.

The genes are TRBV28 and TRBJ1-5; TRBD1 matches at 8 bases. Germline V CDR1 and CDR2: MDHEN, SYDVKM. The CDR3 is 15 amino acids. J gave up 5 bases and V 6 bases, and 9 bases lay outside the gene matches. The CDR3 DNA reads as TGTGCCAGCAGCCCGACAGGGGAGGGGGATCAGCCCCAGCATTTT. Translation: CASSPTGEGDQPQHF.

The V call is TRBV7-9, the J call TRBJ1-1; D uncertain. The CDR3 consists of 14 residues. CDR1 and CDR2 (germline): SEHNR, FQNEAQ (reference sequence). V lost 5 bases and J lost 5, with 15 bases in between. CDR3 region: CASSLGHSQTEAFF. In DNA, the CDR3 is TGTGCCAGCAGCCTTGGGCACTCACAGACTGAAGCTTTCTTT. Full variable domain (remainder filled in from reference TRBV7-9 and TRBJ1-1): DTGVSQNPRHKITKRGQNVTFRCDPISEHNRLYWYRQTLGQGPEFLTYFQNEAQLEKSRLLSDRFSAERPKGSFSTLEIQRTEQGDSAMYLCASSLGHSQTEAFFGQGTRLTVV.

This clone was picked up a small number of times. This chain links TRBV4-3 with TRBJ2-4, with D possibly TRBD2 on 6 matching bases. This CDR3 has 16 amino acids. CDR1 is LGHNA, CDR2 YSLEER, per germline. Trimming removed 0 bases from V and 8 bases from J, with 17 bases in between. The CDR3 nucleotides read TGCGCCAGCAGCCAAGAAGTTGGAGGAGGGTTTCACATTCAGTACTTC. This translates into CASSQEVGGGFHIQYF.

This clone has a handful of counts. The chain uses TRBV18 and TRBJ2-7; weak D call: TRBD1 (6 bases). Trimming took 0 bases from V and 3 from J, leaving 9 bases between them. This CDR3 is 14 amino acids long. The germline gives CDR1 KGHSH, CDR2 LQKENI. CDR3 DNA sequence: TGTGCCAGCTCACCACCGAACAGGGACTACGAGCAGTACTTC. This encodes CASSPPNRDYEQYF.

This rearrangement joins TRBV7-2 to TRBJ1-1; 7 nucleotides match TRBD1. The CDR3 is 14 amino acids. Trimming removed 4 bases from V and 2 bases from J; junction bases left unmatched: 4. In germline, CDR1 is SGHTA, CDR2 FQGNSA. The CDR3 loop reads CASSSWTGNTEAFF. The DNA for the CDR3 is TGTGCCAGCAGCTCCTGGACAGGTAACACTGAAGCTTTCTTT.

The CDR3 sequence is CASSLRTGDEQFF. The CDR3 region has the DNA TGTGCCAGCAGCTTAAGGACAGGGGATGAGCAGTTCTTC. The J gene is TRBJ2-1, the V gene TRBV13; 9 nucleotides align to TRBD1. V shed 2 bases and J 8 bases; nucleotides not matched to a gene: 1. This CDR3 comprises 13 residues. The V gene's germline CDR1 is PRHDT and CDR2 FYEKMQ (reference sequence). Supplemented by reference TRBV13 and TRBJ2-1, the full variable domain reads AAGVIQSPRHLIKEKRETATLKCYPIPRHDTVYWYQQGPGQDPQFLISFYEKMQSDKGSIPDRFSAQQFSDYHSELNMSSLELGDSALYFCASSLRTGDEQFFGPGTRLTVL.

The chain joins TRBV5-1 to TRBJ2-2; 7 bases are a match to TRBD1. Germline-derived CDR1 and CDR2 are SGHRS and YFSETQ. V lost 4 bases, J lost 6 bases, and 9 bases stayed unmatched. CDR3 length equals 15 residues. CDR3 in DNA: TGCGCCAGCAGCCTCGACAGGGAATGGGCCGGGGAGCTGTTTTTT. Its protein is CASSLDREWAGELFF.

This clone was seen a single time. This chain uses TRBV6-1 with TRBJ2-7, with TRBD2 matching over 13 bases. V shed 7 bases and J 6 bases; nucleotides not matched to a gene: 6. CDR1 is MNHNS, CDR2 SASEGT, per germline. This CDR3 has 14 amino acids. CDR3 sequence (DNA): TGTGCCAGCACTTTCGGACTAGCGGGAGTCGAGCAGTACTTC. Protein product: CASTFGLAGVEQYF.

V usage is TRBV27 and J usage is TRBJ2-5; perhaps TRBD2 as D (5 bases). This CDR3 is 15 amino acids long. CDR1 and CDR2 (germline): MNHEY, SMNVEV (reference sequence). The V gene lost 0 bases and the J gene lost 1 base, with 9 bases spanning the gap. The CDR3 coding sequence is TGTGCCAGCAGTTTATCGTGGGGAGTCCAAGAGACCCAGTACTTC. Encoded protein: CASSLSWGVQETQYF.

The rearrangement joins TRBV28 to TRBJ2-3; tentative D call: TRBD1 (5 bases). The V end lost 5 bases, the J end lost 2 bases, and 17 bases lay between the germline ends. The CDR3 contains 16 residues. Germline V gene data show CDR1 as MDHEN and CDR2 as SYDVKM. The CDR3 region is CASSANPDRDTDTQYF. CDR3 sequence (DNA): TGTGCCAGCAGTGCAAACCCTGACAGAGACACAGATACGCAGTATTTT.

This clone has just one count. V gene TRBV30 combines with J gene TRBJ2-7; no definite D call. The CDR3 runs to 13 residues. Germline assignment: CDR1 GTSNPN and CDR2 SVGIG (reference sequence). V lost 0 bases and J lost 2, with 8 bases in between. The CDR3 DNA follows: TGTGCCTGGAGTGTAAGCAGGACCTACGAGCAGTACTTC. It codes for CAWSVSRTYEQYF.

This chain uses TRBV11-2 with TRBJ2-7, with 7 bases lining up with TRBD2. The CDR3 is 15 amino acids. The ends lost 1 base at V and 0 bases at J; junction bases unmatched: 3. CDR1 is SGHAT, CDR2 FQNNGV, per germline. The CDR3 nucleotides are TGTGCCAGCAGCTTAGCGGGAGGCCACTCCTACGAGCAGTACTTC. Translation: CASSLAGGHSYEQYF.

The CDR3, as DNA: TGCGCCAGCAGCTTTGACAGGGTTAAGGCTTTCTTT. Residues: CASSFDRVKAFF. The chain uses TRBV5-1 and TRBJ1-1; 7 positions agree with TRBD1. From germline, CDR1 is SGHRS and CDR2 YFSETQ. After removal of 2 bases from V and 11 bases from J, the junction contained 6 bases not matched to a gene. The CDR3 covers 12 residues.

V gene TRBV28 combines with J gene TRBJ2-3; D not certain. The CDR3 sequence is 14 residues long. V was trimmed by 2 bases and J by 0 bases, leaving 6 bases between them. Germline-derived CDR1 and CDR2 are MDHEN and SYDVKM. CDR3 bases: TGTGCCAGCAGTTTAAGTCAGAGCACAGATACGCAGTATTTT. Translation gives CASSLSQSTDTQYF. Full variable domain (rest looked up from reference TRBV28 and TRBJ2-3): DVKVTQSSRYLVKRTGEKVFLECVQDMDHENMFWYRQDPGLGLRLIYFSYDVKMKEKGDIPEGYSVSREKKERFSLILESASTNQTSMYLCASSLSQSTDTQYFGPGTRLTVL.

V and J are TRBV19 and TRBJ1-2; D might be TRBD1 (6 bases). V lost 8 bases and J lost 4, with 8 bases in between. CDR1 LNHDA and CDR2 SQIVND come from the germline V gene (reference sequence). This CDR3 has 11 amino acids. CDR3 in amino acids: CASSQGYGYTF. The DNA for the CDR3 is TGTGCCAGTTCACAGGGCTATGGCTACACCTTC.

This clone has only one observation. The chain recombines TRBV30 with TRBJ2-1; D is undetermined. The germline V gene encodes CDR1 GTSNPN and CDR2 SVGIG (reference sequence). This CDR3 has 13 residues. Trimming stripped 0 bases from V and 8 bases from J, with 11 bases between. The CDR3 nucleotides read TGTGCCTGGAGTGTACTGCTTCGGGATGAGCAGTTCTTC. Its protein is CAWSVLLRDEQFF.

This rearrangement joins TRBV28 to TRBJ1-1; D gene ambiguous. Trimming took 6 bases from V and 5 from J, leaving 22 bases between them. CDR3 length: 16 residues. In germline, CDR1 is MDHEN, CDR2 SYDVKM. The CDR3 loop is CASSRQGMGGRTEAFF. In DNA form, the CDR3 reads TGTGCCAGCAGCCGGCAAGGTATGGGAGGGAGGACTGAAGCTTTCTTT.

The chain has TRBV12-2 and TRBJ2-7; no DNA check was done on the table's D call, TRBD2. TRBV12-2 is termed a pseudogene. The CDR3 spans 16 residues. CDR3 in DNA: TGTGCAAGTCGCTTAGGTAAGCGGACTAGCTCCGACGAGCAGTACTTC. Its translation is CASRLGKRTSSDEQYF.

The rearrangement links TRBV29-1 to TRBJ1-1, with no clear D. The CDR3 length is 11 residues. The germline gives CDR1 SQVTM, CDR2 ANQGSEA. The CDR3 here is CSAAPSNEAFF. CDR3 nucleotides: TGCAGTGCTGCCCCGAGTAATGAAGCTTTCTTT. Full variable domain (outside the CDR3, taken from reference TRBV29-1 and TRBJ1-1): SAVISQKPSRDICQRGTSLTIQCQVDSQVTMMFWYRQQPGQSLTLIATANQGSEATYESGFVIDKFPISRPNLTFSTLTVSNMSPEDSSIYLCSAAPSNEAFFGQGTRLTVV.

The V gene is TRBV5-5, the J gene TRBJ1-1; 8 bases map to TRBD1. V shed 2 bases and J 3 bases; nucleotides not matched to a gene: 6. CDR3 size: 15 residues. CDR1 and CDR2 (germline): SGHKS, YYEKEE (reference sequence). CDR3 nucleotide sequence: TGTGCCAGCAGCTTTCGGACAGGGAGGGACACTGAAGCTTTCTTT. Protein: CASSFRTGRDTEAFF.

This CDR3 is CASSLISTSGPNEQYF. As DNA, the CDR3 is TGTGCCAGCAGTTTAATTTCGACTAGCGGACCCAACGAGCAGTACTTC. This chain connects TRBV27 to TRBJ2-7; 9 nucleotides agree with TRBD2. V lost 2 bases, J lost 5 bases, and 10 bases stayed unmatched. Germline V CDR1 and CDR2: MNHEY, SMNVEV (reference sequence). This CDR3 has 16 amino acids.